The clone carrying this T cell receptor (beta chain) has at least ten counts. Its antigen is undetermined. The data were obtained in a study of T cells in Graves' hyperthyroidism and ophthalmopathy. Amplification of TCR beta CDR3 regions was performed using RNA transcripts as template. Primed by the HTBI set, a first-round RT-PCR was run on the TCR CDR3. TCRdb re-called the multiplex PCR reads through MiXCR, storing one row per CDR3 protein. The table records approximately 210,000 distinct CDR3 sequences, roughly 18% of them present only once. Together with thyroid ultrasound, orbital computed tomography, serum thyroxine and TRAb, clinical symptoms were used for diagnoses. Notes on the study in general: The model's output predicted ophthalmopathy at a median of roughly 6.9 months prior to onset.

The sequencing sample was made of blood. This receptor was identified in a man aged 45-60 years with Graves' hyperthyroidism.

The CDR3, as DNA: TGTGCCAGCCGAGACAGGTTGACCTACGAGCAGTACTTC. This gives the protein CASRDRLTYEQYF. This rearrangement joins TRBV27 to TRBJ2-7; tentatively, D is TRBD1 (6 bases). This CDR3 has 13 residues. The V gene's germline CDR1 is MNHEY and CDR2 SMNVEV (reference sequence). Trimming cost V 8 bases and J 2 bases, with 13 bases left between them.